The clone carrying this TCR beta chain was counted between two and nine times. Its cognate antigen is unknown. A J-beta primer mix and a sample-barcoded 5' primer were used in a second PCR of about 7 to 12 cycles. Tags on each cDNA molecule came from a template-switch adaptor with 12 random nucleotides. In TCRdb, the 5' RACE reads were re-called with MiXCR into one record per CDR3 protein. The repertoire holds about 1.6 million distinct CDR3 sequences, with roughly a third as singletons. These data are taken from a study of blood T cells in healthy people across ages. Broader study findings: The fall in TCR beta diversity per million T cells was roughly linear with age. Samples with more naive T cells showed higher observed beta diversity.

Each donor was a healthy Caucasian individual from Russia, aged roughly 6 to 95. Sequencing input: blood. The receptor's source is a woman younger than 45 in good health.

CDR3 bases: TGCAGTGCTGCCATAGGGGTTCGGGCCAAAAACATTCAGTACTTC. Its translation: CSAAIGVRAKNIQYF. This chain links TRBV20-1 with TRBJ2-4; possibly TRBD1 for D (5 bases). Germline V gene lookup returns CDR1 DFQATT and CDR2 SNEGSKA (reference sequence). This CDR3 has 15 amino acids. V lost 5 bases, J lost 1 base, and 15 bases lay in between.